The entry below describes one TCR beta chain. This sample was taken from a study of blood T cell repertoires in COVID-19. The overall study: Samples came from the United States, Italy and Spain, spanning acute and convalescent COVID-19. PBMCs, B-cell-depleted T cells, or T cells provided the cDNA or gDNA that made up the material.

The germline CDR1 and CDR2 sequences are ENHRY and SYGVKD. The length of the CDR3 is 13 residues. Trimming shortened V by 7 bases and J by 3 bases, and 12 bases separated the two germline ends. In the authors' methods: Researchers report that nucleated cell counts were estimated from reference gene primer amplification. Method: immunoSEQ multiplex PCR; TCRdb's copy keeps in-frame clones and lacks some. The V and J calls and the clone size are those of that table, but D and trimming were determined from the DNA. The repertoire holds over 200,000 clones, with 84% as singletons. What was sequenced was peripheral blood. The chain employs TRBV10-3 and TRBJ1-1; tentative D call: TRBD1 (6 bases). This sequence was found in a man aged 50 or older with active or convalescent COVID-19. The CDR3 region is CAITGGRDTEAFF. The CDR3 nucleotides read TGTGCCATCACGGGGGGCCGAGACACTGAAGCTTTCTTT.